The source of this T cell receptor (beta chain) is a study of CD8 T cells in ankylosing spondylitis. Findings and limits, study-wide: Within matched ankylosing spondylitis synovial fluid, disease-linked clones were reportedly significantly enriched. Among TCR beta sequences, a motif of under ten highly homologous variants appeared characteristic of ankylosing spondylitis blood. Earlier literature documents some of the motif variants in reactive arthritis synovial fluid and blood. Disease-linked clones displayed a CD8+ phenotype and appeared relatively rarely in peripheral blood.

For this clonotype: Antigen unknown.

Each TCR beta library was made by quantitative 5'-RACE that incorporated molecular barcodes. TCRdb called the 5' RACE reads again in MiXCR, with one record for every CDR3 protein. The sample has about 500,000 distinct CDR3 sequences, roughly 5.2% seen once; the top ten hold around 3.5%. V was pared by 0 bases and J by 6 bases, with 23 bases between. CDR3 length equals 18 residues. From germline, CDR1 is GTSNPN and CDR2 SVGIG (reference sequence). The rearrangement joins TRBV30 to TRBJ1-4, with D tentatively TRBD1 (5 bases). This TCR was recovered from a male donor with ankylosing spondylitis. Input material: blood, either unsorted or a sorted T cell fraction (not recorded which). In DNA, the CDR3 is TGTGCCTGGAGTGTATATCTACCCTTGACCGGGACTGATGAAAAACTGTTTTTT. Its translation: CAWSVYLPLTGTDEKLFF. The full variable domain, completed using reference TRBV30 and TRBJ1-4, is SQTIHQWPATLVQPVGSPLSLECTVEGTSNPNLYWYRQAAGRGLQLLFYSVGIGQISSEVPQNLSASRPQDRQFILSSKKLLLSDSGFYLCAWSVYLPLTGTDEKLFFGSGTQLSVL.